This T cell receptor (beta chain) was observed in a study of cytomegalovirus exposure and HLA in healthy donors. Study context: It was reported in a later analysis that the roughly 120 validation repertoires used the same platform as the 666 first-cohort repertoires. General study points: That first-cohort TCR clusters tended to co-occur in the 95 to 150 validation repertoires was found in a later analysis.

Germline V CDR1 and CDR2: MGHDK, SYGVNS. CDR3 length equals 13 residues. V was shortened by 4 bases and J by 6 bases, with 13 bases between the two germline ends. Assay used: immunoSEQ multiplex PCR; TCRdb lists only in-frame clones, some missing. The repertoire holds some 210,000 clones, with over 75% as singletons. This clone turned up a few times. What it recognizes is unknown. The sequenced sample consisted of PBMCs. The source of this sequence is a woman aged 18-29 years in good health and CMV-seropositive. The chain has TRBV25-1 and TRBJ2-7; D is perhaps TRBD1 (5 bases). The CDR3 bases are TGTGCCAGCAGTGTCGCAGGGATGGGCGAGCAGTACTTC. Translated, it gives CASSVAGMGEQYF.